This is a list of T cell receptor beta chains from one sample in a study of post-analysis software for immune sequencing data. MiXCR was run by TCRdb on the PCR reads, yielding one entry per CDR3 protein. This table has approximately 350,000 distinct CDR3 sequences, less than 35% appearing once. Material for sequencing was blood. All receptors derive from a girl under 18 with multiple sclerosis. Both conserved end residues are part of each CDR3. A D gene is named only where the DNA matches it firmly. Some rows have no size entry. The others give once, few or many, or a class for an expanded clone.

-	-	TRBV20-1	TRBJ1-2	TGCAGTGCTGAATTGGACAGCCTTAGGGGCACCTTC	CSAELDSLRGTF
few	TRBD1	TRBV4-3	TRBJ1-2	TGCGCCAGCAGCCAAGTCGCCGGACAGGGGTATGGCTACACCTTC	CASSQVAGQGYGYTF
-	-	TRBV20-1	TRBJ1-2	TGCAGTGCCCTGGACCGGGCGAACTATGGCTACACCTTC	CSALDRANYGYTF
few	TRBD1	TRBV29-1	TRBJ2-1	TGCAGCGTAAGGGACAGGGGGTTTGACAATGAGCAGTTCTTC	CSVRDRGFDNEQFF
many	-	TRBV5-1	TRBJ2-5	TGCGCCAGCAGCCCCGTAGGGACCAGGGAGACCCAGTACTTC	CASSPVGTRETQYF
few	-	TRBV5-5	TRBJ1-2	TGTGCCAGCAGCCTGACCCTAGACACATCCTATGGCTACACCTTC	CASSLTLDTSYGYTF
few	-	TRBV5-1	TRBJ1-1	TGCGCCAGCAGCCTCTCTTCAGACAGGCCAAACACTGAAGCTTTCTTT	CASSLSSDRPNTEAFF
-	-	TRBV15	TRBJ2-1	TGTGCCACCAGCGCGTTTCCCTACCCTCACAATGAGCAGTTCTTC	CATSAFPYPHNEQFF
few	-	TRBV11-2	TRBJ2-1	TGTGCCAGCACTCTACTCCCGAGGGTTGCGAATGAGCAGTTCTTC	CASTLLPRVANEQFF
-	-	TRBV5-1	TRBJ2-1	TGCGCCAGCAGCTTTGTTGAACTTACGGGAAACTACAATGAGCAGTTCTTC	CASSFVELTGNYNEQFF
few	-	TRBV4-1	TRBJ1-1	TGCGCCAGCATTAAAACCCTAGTTGGGGGGCAAACGAACACTGAAGCTTTCTTT	CASIKTLVGGQTNTEAFF
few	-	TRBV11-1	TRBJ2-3	TGTGCCAGCAGCTTAGGTCCCCCGGGCACAGATACGCAGTATTTT	CASSLGPPGTDTQYF
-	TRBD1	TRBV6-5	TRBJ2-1	TGTGCCAGCACTGTTAATCCAGGGGGATCCTACAATGGGCAGTTCTTC	CASTVNPGGSYNGQFF
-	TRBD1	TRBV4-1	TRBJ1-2	TGCGCCAGCAGCCAAGCGGGACAGGGAGTTGCGCGGGGCTACACCTTC	CASSQAGQGVARGYTF
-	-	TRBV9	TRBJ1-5	TGTGCCAGCAGCGCCTCCCCTGCAACGAATCAGCCCCAGCATTTT	CASSASPATNQPQHF
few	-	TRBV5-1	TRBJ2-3	TGCGCCAGCAGCTTGGCGGGCAGGGACACAGATACGCAGTATTTT	CASSLAGRDTDTQYF
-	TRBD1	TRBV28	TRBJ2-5	TGTGCCAGCAGTTTGACTGGACAGGGGGAAGAGACCCAGTACTTC	CASSLTGQGEETQYF
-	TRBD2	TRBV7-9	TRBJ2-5	TGTGCCAGCAGCCGTGAGCGGGGGGAAGGAGAGACCCAGTACTTC	CASSRERGEGETQYF
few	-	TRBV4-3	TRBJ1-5	TGCGCCAGCAGCCAAGGTTACCAGGGATACGGCAATCAGCCCCAGCATTTT	CASSQGYQGYGNQPQHF
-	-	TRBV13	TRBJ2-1	TGTGCCACCCGACATCTTGAGGAGCAGTTCTTC	CATRHLEEQFF
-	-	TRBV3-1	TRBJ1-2	TGTGCCAGCAGCCTCAACGGGGCTTGCTATGGCTACACCTTC	CASSLNGACYGYTF
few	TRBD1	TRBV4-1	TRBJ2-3	TGCGCCAGCAGCTACTGGACAGGGGGCACAGATACGCAGTATTTT	CASSYWTGGTDTQYF
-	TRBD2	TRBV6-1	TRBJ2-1	TGTGCCAGCAGTTTATTTAGCGGGGGCTTGAATGAGCAGTTCTTC	CASSLFSGGLNEQFF
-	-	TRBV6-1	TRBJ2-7	TGTGCCAGCAGCACAGGGGACTCCAGAAGGGAGCAGTACTTC	CASSTGDSRREQYF
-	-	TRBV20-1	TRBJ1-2	TGCAGTGCTAGAGCGAAGGTTGGGGATGGCTACACCTTC	CSARAKVGDGYTF
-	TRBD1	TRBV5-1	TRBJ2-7	TGCGCCAGCAGCTTGGGGCAGGGGGTGGGCCACGAGCAGTACTTC	CASSLGQGVGHEQYF
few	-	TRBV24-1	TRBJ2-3	TGTGCCACCAGTGATCCTTCCCAAACAGATACGCAGTATTTT	CATSDPSQTDTQYF
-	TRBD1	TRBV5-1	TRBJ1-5	TGCGCCAGCAGCTTGGCGGGACAGTTCAATCAGCCCCAGCATTTT	CASSLAGQFNQPQHF
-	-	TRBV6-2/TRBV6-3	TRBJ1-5	TGTGCTAGCAGTGAGGACCGCAATCAGCCCCAGCATTTT	CASSEDRNQPQHF
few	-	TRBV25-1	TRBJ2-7	TGTGCCAGCAGTAACCGGGGGGCTAGCGACGAGCAGTACTTC	CASSNRGASDEQYF
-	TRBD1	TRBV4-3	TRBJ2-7	TGCGCCAGCAGCCAACAGGGGGCTGGCCACGAGCAGTACTTC	CASSQQGAGHEQYF
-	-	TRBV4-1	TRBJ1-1	TGCGCCAGCAGCCAAACACAGGGATCGGCTGAAGCTTTCTTT	CASSQTQGSAEAFF
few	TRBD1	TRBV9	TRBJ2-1	TGTGCCAGCAGCGCCAACCGGGACAGGGTGAATGAGCAGTTCTTC	CASSANRDRVNEQFF
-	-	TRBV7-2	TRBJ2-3	TGTGCCAGCAGCTTAGCCACAGCTCTACTTTACACAGATACGCAGTATTTT	CASSLATALLYTDTQYF
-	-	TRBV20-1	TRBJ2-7	TGCAGTGCTAGCATAGGGCGGGGGCCCTCCTACGAGCAGTACTTC	CSASIGRGPSYEQYF
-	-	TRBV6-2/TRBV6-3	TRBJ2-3	TGTGCCAGCACCCGCGTGGCTTCCTTAGATACGCAGTATTTT	CASTRVASLDTQYF
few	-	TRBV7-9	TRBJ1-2	TGTGCCAGCAGGTCCGGGATATCCTATGGCTACACCTTC	CASRSGISYGYTF
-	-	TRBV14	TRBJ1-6	TGTGCCAGCAGCCCCTACTCAGGGTGCGCACCCCTCCACTTT	CASSPYSGCAPLHF
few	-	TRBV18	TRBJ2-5	TGTGCCAGCTCACCAGAAGGGATTGAGACCCAGTACTTC	CASSPEGIETQYF
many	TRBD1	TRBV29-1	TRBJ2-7	TGCAGCGTTGAAGGACAGGGAACCTACGAGCAGTACTTC	CSVEGQGTYEQYF
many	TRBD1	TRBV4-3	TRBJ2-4	TGCGCCAGCAGCCAAGACCGGACAGGGAGCAACATTCAGTACTTC	CASSQDRTGSNIQYF